The rows below give T cell receptor beta chains drawn from one sample of a study of CD8 T cells in Susac syndrome. Using its own MiXCR run on the immunoSEQ multiplex PCR reads, TCRdb lists one record per CDR3 protein. Among 95,000 to 150,000 distinct CDR3 sequences listed, 85% to 95% were seen once. Sequencing was performed on CD8+ T cells from PBMCs. The receptor source for this set is a human donor with Susac syndrome. Each CDR3 is given with its conserved first and last residue. Each record gives: V gene, CDR3 length, clone size, J gene, D gene, CDR3 DNA, CDR3 protein. D genes are given only for firm matches. Clone size is given for some rows only: seen once, a few or many times, or a class if the clone is expanded.

TRBV11-2	15	NA	TRBJ1-4	NA	TGTGCCAGCAGCACGTGGGGAGGGGATGCTGAAAAACTGTTTTTT	CASSTWGGDAEKLFF
TRBV2	13	NA	TRBJ2-2	NA	TGTGCCAGCAGCCCGGGGGTTGGCGGGGAGCTGTTTTTT	CASSPGVGGELFF
TRBV7-9	14	once	TRBJ2-5	NA	TGTGCCAGCAGCCCCGGGGCTCTCCAAGAGACCCAGTACTTC	CASSPGALQETQYF
TRBV6-5	16	NA	TRBJ2-1	TRBD2	TGTGCCAGCAGTTACGGGGAGGGCAGGTTGGTCGATGAGCAGTTCTTC	CASSYGEGRLVDEQFF
TRBV11-2	15	NA	TRBJ1-1	NA	TGTGCCAGCAGCTTAGGCAACAGGAGGTCCACTGAAGCTTTCTTT	CASSLGNRRSTEAFF
TRBV9	13	few	TRBJ1-1	NA	TGTGCCAGCAGCGTTAGAGGGGGGACTGAAGCTTTCTTT	CASSVRGGTEAFF
TRBV5-1	16	NA	TRBJ2-5	TRBD2	TGCGCCAGCAGCTTGACTATCGGGAGGGGGAAGGAGACCCAGTACTTC	CASSLTIGRGKETQYF
TRBV12-3/TRBV12-4	13	NA	TRBJ2-4	NA	TGTGCCAGCACGGGTTCAGCCAAAAACATTCAGTACTTC	CASTGSAKNIQYF
TRBV4-1	16	NA	TRBJ2-2	NA	TGCGCCAGCAGCCAAGCAGCTTTGCTGAACACCGGGGAGCTGTTTTTT	CASSQAALLNTGELFF
TRBV12-3/TRBV12-4	15	NA	TRBJ2-7	TRBD1	TGTGCCAGCAGTTTAGGACAGGGGGCGAAGAACGAGCAGTACTTC	CASSLGQGAKNEQYF
TRBV15	15	NA	TRBJ2-1	TRBD2	TGTGCCACCAGCTCGAAGCGGGGCGAGGGGAATGAGCAGTTCTTC	CATSSKRGEGNEQFF
TRBV30	13	NA	TRBJ2-1	NA	TGTGCCTGGAGTGTACAGGGCGCGTCGAAGCAGTTCTTC	CAWSVQGASKQFF
TRBV9	13	NA	TRBJ2-3	NA	TGTGCCAGCCAGCGGTCGGGAGAAGATACGCAGTATTTT	CASQRSGEDTQYF
TRBV27	12	NA	TRBJ2-1	NA	TGTGCCAGCAGCCACAACAACAATGAGCAGTTCTTC	CASSHNNNEQFF
TRBV25-1	14	once	TRBJ2-3	NA	TGTGCCAGCGGCTCAGGACGGGGTGGAGATACGCAGTATTTT	CASGSGRGGDTQYF
TRBV15	15	NA	TRBJ1-4	NA	TGTGCCACCAGCAGAGATCGAGGGGGTAGCGAAAAACTGTTTTTT	CATSRDRGGSEKLFF
TRBV15	15	NA	TRBJ2-3	NA	TGTGCCACCAGCAGAGAGGCCAGTCTCCCAGATACGCAGTATTTT	CATSREASLPDTQYF
TRBV12-3/TRBV12-4	14	NA	TRBJ2-7	NA	TGTGCCAGCAACCTTTGGGGGGTCCCGTACGAGCAGTACTTC	CASNLWGVPYEQYF
TRBV29-1	13	NA	TRBJ1-2	NA	TGCAGCGTTGACTTATCGGATAACTATGGCTACACCTTC	CSVDLSDNYGYTF
TRBV6-5	15	NA	TRBJ2-7	TRBD1	TGTGCCAGCAGCAACAGGGGGGTCGGCTCCTACGAGCAGTACTTC	CASSNRGVGSYEQYF
TRBV29-1	14	NA	TRBJ2-7	NA	TGCAGCGTTGAAGAACGAGGAAGCTCCTACGAGCAGTACTTC	CSVEERGSSYEQYF
TRBV7-8	15	NA	TRBJ2-2	NA	TGTGCCAGCAGCTGGCAGGGGTCGAACACCGGGGAGCTGTTTTTT	CASSWQGSNTGELFF
TRBV20-1	15	NA	TRBJ1-2	TRBD1	TGCAGTGCTGCCGGGACAGACCCTCTTAACTATGGCTACACCTTC	CSAAGTDPLNYGYTF
TRBV29-1	17	NA	TRBJ2-5	NA	TGCAGCGTTGAAGGGGGCCAACAGGCAAAAATTGAGGAGACCCAGTACTTC	CSVEGGQQAKIEETQYF
TRBV6-2/TRBV6-3	15	NA	TRBJ2-7	TRBD2	TGTGCCAGCAGCTCCCTTAGCGGGGGGGCCTACGAGCAGTACTTC	CASSSLSGGAYEQYF
TRBV7-9	15	NA	TRBJ2-2	TRBD1	TGTGCCAGCAGCGTCGACAGGGCGGGCACCGGGGAGCTGTTTTTT	CASSVDRAGTGELFF
TRBV19	13	NA	TRBJ2-3	NA	TGTGCCACTGGGACGGGATTCTCAGATACGCAGTATTTT	CATGTGFSDTQYF
TRBV20-1	16	NA	TRBJ2-3	NA	TGCAGTGCTATTTCCCCCTTTAGGATTGACACAGATACGCAGTATTTT	CSAISPFRIDTDTQYF
TRBV25-1	16	NA	TRBJ1-3	NA	TGTGCCAGCAGTGCCGACACAGGAAACTCTGGAAACACCATATATTTT	CASSADTGNSGNTIYF
TRBV19	15	NA	TRBJ2-6	NA	TGTGCCAGTACCTCCGGACCTTCTGGGGCCAACGTCCTGACTTTC	CASTSGPSGANVLTF
TRBV27	14	NA	TRBJ1-2	NA	TGTGCCAGCAGTTTAGGAACAGGGTATCATGGCTACACCTTC	CASSLGTGYHGYTF
TRBV20-1	16	NA	TRBJ2-2	TRBD2	TGCAGTGCTAGAGATCTAGCGGGGGCCTTCACCGGGGAGCTGTTTTTT	CSARDLAGAFTGELFF
TRBV6-5	13	NA	TRBJ1-1	NA	TGTGCCAGCAGTATGGGAGGGGGCACTGAAGCTTTCTTT	CASSMGGGTEAFF
TRBV13	15	once	TRBJ1-2	TRBD1	TGTGCCAGCAGCGGACGGACAGGGGAAAGCTATGGCTACACCTTC	CASSGRTGESYGYTF
TRBV19	14	NA	TRBJ2-7	NA	TGTGCCAGTAGTTGGGGCAACTCACGGGACGAGCAGTACTTC	CASSWGNSRDEQYF
TRBV7-9	15	NA	TRBJ1-1	NA	TGTGCCAGCAGCGACGGCTGGACCGGACGGACTGAAGCTTTCTTT	CASSDGWTGRTEAFF
TRBV29-1	12	NA	TRBJ1-1	NA	TGCAGCGTTGAAGGGAGACTAGCAGAAGCTTTCTTT	CSVEGRLAEAFF
TRBV4-2	17	NA	TRBJ2-1	NA	TGTGCCAGCAGCCACTTGTTTCCATCGTCTCTAAGCAATGAGCAGTTCTTC	CASSHLFPSSLSNEQFF
TRBV24-1	16	NA	TRBJ2-2	TRBD1	TGTGCCACCAGTGATTCCACAGGGGTGGATACCGGGGAGCTGTTTTTT	CATSDSTGVDTGELFF
TRBV7-9	13	NA	TRBJ1-6	NA	TGTGCCAGCAGCTTAGGGCTTAATTCACCCCTCCACTTT	CASSLGLNSPLHF
TRBV5-6	16	NA	TRBJ2-1	TRBD2	TGTGCCAGCAGCTCCAGGACTAGCGGGGGATACAATGAGCAGTTCTTC	CASSSRTSGGYNEQFF
TRBV12-5	14	NA	TRBJ1-1	TRBD1	TGTGCTAGTGGTTTTGCGGCAGGGGGCACTGAAGCTTTCTTT	CASGFAAGGTEAFF
TRBV5-1	16	NA	TRBJ1-1	NA	TGCGCCAGCAGCCTGCCCCTAGGTGGAATGAACACTGAAGCTTTCTTT	CASSLPLGGMNTEAFF
TRBV20-1	14	NA	TRBJ2-7	TRBD2	TGCAGTGCTGCAAGCGGGGGGGTCTCCTACGAGCAGTACTTC	CSAASGGVSYEQYF
TRBV20-1	13	NA	TRBJ2-1	TRBD1	TGCAGTGCTAGGGGACAGGGAGGCAATGAGCAGTTCTTC	CSARGQGGNEQFF
TRBV2	12	NA	TRBJ2-7	TRBD1	TGTGCCAGCGGGACAGGGTTTTACGAGCAGTACTTC	CASGTGFYEQYF
TRBV5-4	15	NA	TRBJ2-7	NA	TGTGCCAGCAGCTCCACGGGGGTAAGCTCCTACGAGCAGTACTTC	CASSSTGVSSYEQYF
TRBV7-8	16	NA	TRBJ2-7	NA	TGTGCCAGCAGCTTAGGAGGGCAGGGTATAGGGGACGAGCAGTACTTC	CASSLGGQGIGDEQYF